This is a list of T cell receptor beta chains from one sample in a study of T cells in Graves' hyperthyroidism and ophthalmopathy. TCRdb ran MiXCR on the multiplex PCR reads and lists one entry per CDR3 protein. The sample consists of 600,000 to 700,000 distinct CDR3 sequences, 45% of them appearing once. Sequences were obtained from peripheral blood or thyroid tissue (not recorded which). All receptors come from an adult man with Graves' disease, either hyperthyroidism or ophthalmopathy (not recorded which). Both conserved end residues are part of each CDR3.

CDR3	J	V
CSVAGHLNQPQHF	TRBJ1-5	TRBV29-1
CASSEGTSIYEQYF	TRBJ2-7	TRBV2
CASSIIGSYEQYF	TRBJ2-7	TRBV19
CSVDSRAGTGERMNTEAFF	TRBJ1-1	TRBV29-1
CASSLERQDSNQPQHF	TRBJ1-5	TRBV7-6
CASSQAHPNTEAFF	TRBJ1-1	TRBV27
CASSLGTAYYNSPLHF	TRBJ1-6	TRBV7-8
CASSSRDGGETQYF	TRBJ2-5	TRBV7-8
CASSLVGSGVSYEQYF	TRBJ2-7	TRBV7-9
CASSTSRAKLYEQYF	TRBJ2-7	TRBV19
CAISSTEVFGNTIYF	TRBJ1-3	TRBV10-3
CASSQETGATEAFF	TRBJ1-1	TRBV5-1
CASSLGGLVTEAFF	TRBJ1-1	TRBV7-2
CASTSTGVGSNQPQHF	TRBJ1-5	TRBV7-2
CASMGTGGFGGQHGDF	TRBJ1-5	TRBV2
CASSLALRTGQYF	TRBJ2-7	TRBV7-9
CASSFEGGDLSNSPLHF	TRBJ1-6	TRBV7-4
CASSTSTGDSGNTIYF	TRBJ1-3	TRBV7-6
CASGIQGYGYTF	TRBJ1-2	TRBV6-5
CSAREGTGANVLTF	TRBJ2-6	TRBV20-1
CASSSGQETQYF	TRBJ2-5	TRBV7-8
CSVLQGPDPYGYTF	TRBJ1-2	TRBV29-1
CASNPGQPYYEQYF	TRBJ2-7	TRBV7-2